These 27 T cell receptor beta chains share one sample of origin, sequenced in a study of T cell clusters in autoimmune cytopenias. Tens of thousands of genome equivalents of blood DNA were amplified for TRB. TRB rearrangements were amplified by touch-down multiplex PCR with mixed TRB-A/B primers. Each CDR3 protein gets one entry in TCRdb, which reprocessed the multiplex PCR reads and gives no DNA. The sample totals 1,000 or so distinct CDR3 sequences. Sequencing was carried out using peripheral blood. The receptor source for this set is a human donor with an autoimmune cytopenia or autoimmune hepatitis (not recorded which).

J is TRBJ1-4 and V is TRBV6-5; TCRdb's assignment of TRBD1 cannot be checked, as there is no DNA. Germline CDR1 MNHEY, CDR2 SVGAGI. CDR3 length: 13 residues. CDR3: CASRDREGEKLFF.

Its frequency marks this clonotype as medium-sized. The chain uses TRBV6-1 and TRBJ1-4; lacking DNA, the TRBD1 call made by TCRdb goes unchecked. Germline CDR1 reads MNHNS; CDR2 reads SASEGT. There are 14 residues in the CDR3. The CDR3 loop is CASSGRAANEKLFF.

The rearrangement uses TRBV6-2 or TRBV6-3 and TRBJ1-4; without DNA, the TCRdb call of TRBD1 cannot be checked. The CDR3 spans 14 residues. Germline V gene data show CDR1 as MNHEY and CDR2 as SVGEGT. Here the CDR3 reads CASRWDRSNEKLFF.

This chain links TRBV6-5 with TRBJ1-2. The CDR3 contains 12 residues. Germline lookup yields CDR1 MNHEY and CDR2 SVGAGI. The CDR3 protein is CASRGTNYGYTF.

Frequency places this clonotype as large. The CDR3 reads CSVDNPIEGAVNYGYTF. The V and J genes are TRBV29-1 and TRBJ1-2; TCRdb lists TRBD1, though no DNA is available to test this call. CDR1 is SQVTM, CDR2 ANQGSEA, per germline. The CDR3 is 17 amino acids.

This chain connects TRBV6-5 to TRBJ2-7; TCRdb's assignment of TRBD2 cannot be checked, as there is no DNA. This CDR3 region has 14 residues. The germline V gene encodes CDR1 MNHEY and CDR2 SVGAGI. This CDR3 is CASSLRPSPYEQYF.

This clonotype is called medium-sized (0.01 to 0.1%) based on its frequency. The chain carries TRBV7-9 and TRBJ2-4. From germline, CDR1 is SEHNR and CDR2 FQNEAQ (reference sequence). The CDR3 loop spans 13 amino acids. The CDR3 loop is CASSLGLGGSQYF. The full variable domain, completed using reference TRBV7-9 and TRBJ2-4, is DTGVSQNPRHKITKRGQNVTFRCDPISEHNRLYWYRQTLGQGPEFLTYFQNEAQLEKSRLLSDRFSAERPKGSFSTLEIQRTEQGDSAMYLCASSLGLGGSQYFGAGTRLSVL.

The chain employs TRBV6-5 and TRBJ2-1; TCRdb designates TRBD1, a call that cannot be tested without DNA. The CDR3 extends over 14 amino acids. Germline V gives CDR1 MNHEY, CDR2 SVGAGI. The CDR3 is CASSRDRVLNEQFF.

The rearrangement links TRBV29-1 to TRBJ1-2; the TRBD1 assignment by TCRdb is unverifiable without DNA. CDR3 length equals 14 residues. CDR1 is SQVTM, CDR2 ANQGSEA, per germline. The chain's CDR3 is CSVEPPQGIYGYTF.

Measured by frequency, this clonotype is large (0.1 to 1%). The rearrangement uses TRBV6-1 and TRBJ2-7; with no DNA, the TCRdb D assignment of TRBD2 cannot be verified. The germline gives CDR1 MNHNS, CDR2 SASEGT. The CDR3 totals 15 residues. CDR3: CASTLLSTSSYEQYF.

According to its frequency, this clonotype is medium-sized. The V call is TRBV18, the J call TRBJ2-1; TCRdb calls TRBD2, which cannot be checked without DNA. Germline V gene sequence: CDR1 KGHSH, CDR2 LQKENI. CDR3 length equals 14 residues. This chain's CDR3 is CASSGLAGGDEQFF.

This clonotype ranks as medium-sized in terms of frequency. The chain is built from TRBV20-1 and TRBJ1-6; the D gene TCRdb calls, TRBD1, cannot be checked with no DNA. The V gene's germline CDR1 is DFQATT and CDR2 SNEGSKA (reference sequence). The CDR3 sequence is 21 residues long. Here the CDR3 reads CSARGAILGQGLGGYNSPLHF.

By frequency, this clonotype registers large. V usage is TRBV29-1 and J usage is TRBJ2-2; TCRdb designates TRBD1, a call that cannot be tested without DNA. This CDR3 is 13 amino acids long. Germline values: CDR1 SQVTM, CDR2 ANQGSEA. The CDR3 protein is CSVEGGAAGELFF.

This clonotype counts as medium-sized by frequency. The rearrangement links TRBV28 to TRBJ2-1; no DNA is available, so the TRBD1 call from TCRdb remains unchecked. Germline V gene lookup returns CDR1 MDHEN and CDR2 SYDVKM. This CDR3 contains 15 residues. This chain's CDR3 is CASSLQGLGYNEQFF. Complete variable domain (other parts from reference TRBV28 and TRBJ2-1): DVKVTQSSRYLVKRTGEKVFLECVQDMDHENMFWYRQDPGLGLRLIYFSYDVKMKEKGDIPEGYSVSREKKERFSLILESASTNQTSMYLCASSLQGLGYNEQFFGPGTRLTVL.

This chain joins TRBV6-5 and TRBJ2-2; the D gene TCRdb calls, TRBD2, cannot be checked with no DNA. The CDR3 has 17 amino acids. The germline V gene encodes CDR1 MNHEY and CDR2 SVGAGI. The CDR3 reads CASSKTSGAANTGELFF.

This clonotype ranks as large (0.1 to 1%) in terms of frequency. This chain connects TRBV10-3 to TRBJ2-2; TCRdb's D gene call, TRBD1, goes unchecked for lack of DNA. CDR1 is ENHRY, CDR2 SYGVKD, per germline. The CDR3 loop spans 14 amino acids. Here the CDR3 reads CAISPQGRGGELFF.

This clonotype ranks as medium-sized in terms of frequency. The rearrangement uses TRBV27 and TRBJ1-2; TCRdb outputs TRBD1, but without DNA this stays unchecked. This CDR3 spans 15 amino acids. Germline assignment: CDR1 MNHEY and CDR2 SMNVEV (reference sequence). The CDR3 sequence is CASSSRQELSYGYTF.

This clonotype ranks as large (0.1 to 1%) in terms of frequency. This rearrangement joins TRBV7-2 to TRBJ2-2. The CDR3 is 13 amino acids. In germline, CDR1 is SGHTA, CDR2 FQGNSA. The CDR3 here is CASSSLDTGELFF.

The chain recombines TRBV6-6 with TRBJ1-6; TCRdb calls TRBD1, which cannot be checked without DNA. The CDR3 length is 15 residues. Germline CDR1 is MNHNY and CDR2 is SVGAGI (reference sequence). This CDR3 reads CASSYSTGTNSPLHF.

J is TRBJ2-5 and V is TRBV5-5; without DNA, the TCRdb call of TRBD1 cannot be checked. Germline values: CDR1 SGHKS, CDR2 YYEKEE (reference sequence). The CDR3 totals 14 residues. CDR3 loop: CASSLEGGQETQYF.

Its frequency marks this clonotype as medium-sized. This chain links TRBV5-1 with TRBJ2-7; TCRdb calls TRBD1, which cannot be checked without DNA. CDR1 and CDR2 (germline): SGHRS, YFSETQ. The CDR3 length is 18 residues. The chain's CDR3 is CASSLEPGTGAWIYEQYF.

This clonotype is labeled large (0.1 to 1%) based on frequency. This chain links TRBV5-6 with TRBJ2-1. The CDR3 contains 15 residues. Germline V gives CDR1 SGHDT, CDR2 YYEEEE. The CDR3 loop is CASSLSGNSYNEQFF.

This clonotype is classed as large by frequency. The chain links TRBV6-5 to TRBJ1-1; with no DNA, the TCRdb D assignment of TRBD1 cannot be verified. The CDR3 extends over 15 amino acids. CDR1 and CDR2 from the germline V gene are MNHEY and SVGAGI. Here the CDR3 reads CASSYSNRGGTEAFF.

The chain couples TRBV7-9 to TRBJ2-5; the TCRdb D gene call, TRBD1, has no DNA to confirm it. Germline V gene data show CDR1 as SEHNR and CDR2 as FQNEAQ (reference sequence). The CDR3 consists of 13 residues. The CDR3 loop reads CATPGDRDNEQYF.

The chain recombines TRBV13 with TRBJ2-7; TCRdb indicates TRBD1, and absent DNA this call remains unverified. This CDR3 spans 15 amino acids. Germline CDR1 reads PRHDT; CDR2 reads FYEKMQ (reference sequence). CDR3 protein: CASSPRTGGIYEQYF. The full variable domain, in which reference TRBV13 and TRBJ2-7 provide the parts outside the CDR3, is AAGVIQSPRHLIKEKRETATLKCYPIPRHDTVYWYQQGPGQDPQFLISFYEKMQSDKGSIPDRFSAQQFSDYHSELNMSSLELGDSALYFCASSPRTGGIYEQYFGPGTRLTVT.

The gene calls are TRBV6-5 and TRBJ2-5; without DNA, the TCRdb call of TRBD2 cannot be checked. The germline V gene has CDR1 MNHEY and CDR2 SVGAGI. The CDR3 is made up of 17 amino acids. CDR3 residues: CASSYSRSGGAGETQYF.

J is TRBJ1-4 and V is TRBV6-5; TCRdb gives TRBD1 as the D gene, but with no DNA this cannot be confirmed. This CDR3 comprises 16 residues. CDR1 and CDR2 (germline): MNHEY, SVGAGI. The CDR3 loop is CASSYAATGGYEKLFF.